These 27 T cell receptor beta chains originate from one sample sequenced in a study of blood T cell repertoires in COVID-19. Clones were read by immunoSEQ multiplex PCR, and TCRdb kept only the in-frame ones, dropping some. The table lists around 300,000 clones, roughly nine tenths of them singletons. Sequencing was carried out using PBMCs or T cells enriched from blood (not recorded which). The receptors were gathered from a woman between 40 and 55 years old who had recovered from COVID-19.

The V gene is TRBV7-2, the J gene TRBJ2-1; 12 nucleotides match TRBD2. The germline V gene has CDR1 SGHTA and CDR2 FQGNSA. The CDR3 spans 16 residues. With 4 bases clipped from V and 2 bases from J, the junction kept 3 bases outside the gene matches. The CDR3 DNA sequence: TGTGCCAGCAGCTCCCGGACTAGCGGGACCTACAATGAGCAGTTCTTC. This encodes CASSSRTSGTYNEQFF.

J is TRBJ1-4 and V is TRBV4-3, with 9 nucleotides matching TRBD1. Germline CDR1 and CDR2: LGHNA and YSLEER. The CDR3 contains 19 residues. Trimming took 3 bases from V and 8 from J; bases not matched to a gene: 19. CDR3 DNA sequence: TGCGCCAGCAGCCATAGCCCGGGACAGGGCTTCCCCTTTAGCGAAAAACTGTTTTTT. Protein sequence: CASSHSPGQGFPFSEKLFF.

This clone has just one count. The rearrangement links TRBV10-3 to TRBJ2-3; D ambiguous. There are 14 residues in the CDR3. Germline V gene sequence: CDR1 ENHRY, CDR2 SYGVKD. Between the trimmed V and J ends, which lost 7 bases and 2 bases, there was a span of 13 bases. The CDR3 region has the DNA TGTGCCATCAATAGTCGAGGTCCCACAGATACGCAGTATTTT. This sequence encodes CAINSRGPTDTQYF.

V gene TRBV6-5 combines with J gene TRBJ2-7; either TRBD1 or TRBD2 may supply D (6 bases each). V shed 6 bases and J shed 6 bases, with 15 bases lying between them. This CDR3 is built from 13 residues. Germline CDR1 is MNHEY and CDR2 is SVGAGI. As DNA, the CDR3 is TGTGCCAGCAGCTACAGGGTGGGGGGCGAGCAGTACTTC. It is translated as CASSYRVGGEQYF.

The rearrangement links TRBV30 to TRBJ2-5, with a possible D match to TRBD2 (6 bases). CDR3 length: 15 amino acids. Germline V gives CDR1 GTSNPN, CDR2 SVGIG (reference sequence). The V end was cut by 4 bases, the J end by 1 base, with 16 bases between. CDR3 in amino acids: CAWTSRGGRQETQYF. CDR3 in DNA: TGTGCCTGGACTAGCCGGGGAGGACGCCAAGAGACCCAGTACTTC.

The CDR3 region has the DNA TGTGCCAGCAGCTGTAGACAGGGGTATCAGCCCCAGCATTTT. Encoded protein: CASSCRQGYQPQHF. J is TRBJ1-5 and V is TRBV9; 8 bases match TRBD1. J lost 5 bases, V lost 4 bases, and 5 bases had no gene match. The CDR3 has 14 amino acids. Looked up from germline, CDR1 is SGDLS and CDR2 is YYNGEE.

The CDR3 nucleotides read TGTGCCAGCAGCTCCACAGGATCCCGAGCCTACGAGCAGTACTTC. Residues: CASSSTGSRAYEQYF. This chain links TRBV11-1 with TRBJ2-7; D may be TRBD1 (5 bases). V lost 4 bases, J lost 2 bases, and 15 bases lay in between. This CDR3 spans 15 amino acids. The germline V gene has CDR1 SGHAT and CDR2 FQDESV (reference sequence). Drawing the rest from reference TRBV11-1 and TRBJ2-7, the complete variable domain is EAEVAQSPRYKITEKSQAVAFWCDPISGHATLYWYRQILGQGPELLVQFQDESVVDDSQLPKDRFSAERLKGVDSTLKIQPAELGDSAMYLCASSSTGSRAYEQYFGPGTRLTVT.

The chain has TRBV28 and TRBJ1-5; D is perhaps TRBD1 (5 bases). CDR1 is MDHEN and CDR2 is SYDVKM in the germline V gene. CDR3 length equals 14 residues. V lost 5 bases and J lost 2, with 10 bases in between. The CDR3 loop reads CASSESGGNQPQHF. CDR3 in DNA: TGTGCCAGCAGTGAATCGGGGGGCAATCAGCCCCAGCATTTT.

This clone was detected once. The chain couples TRBV28 to TRBJ1-5, with 8 positions matching TRBD1. J gave up 4 bases and V 8 bases, and 25 bases lay outside the gene matches. CDR3 length equals 20 residues. Germline loops: CDR1 MDHEN, CDR2 SYDVKM. The CDR3 loop reads CASYKKPGQVPVRGNQPQHF. Written as DNA, the CDR3 is TGTGCCAGCTATAAAAAACCGGGACAGGTTCCAGTAAGGGGGAATCAGCCCCAGCATTTT.

V usage is TRBV28 and J usage is TRBJ2-5, with 7 bases matching TRBD1. V shed 8 bases and J 5 bases; nucleotides not matched to a gene: 8. CDR3 size: 13 residues. CDR1 MDHEN and CDR2 SYDVKM come from the germline V gene. CDR3 region: CASPTGIGETQYF. CDR3 sequence (DNA): TGTGCCAGCCCGACAGGGATAGGGGAGACCCAGTACTTC.

The chain couples TRBV19 to TRBJ2-3, with D possibly matching TRBD2 (5 bases). Germline CDR1 and CDR2: LNHDA and SQIVND (reference sequence). The V and J ends lost 10 bases and 4 bases respectively, with 15 bases between them. CDR3 length: 13 residues. CDR3 sequence (DNA): TGTGCCACCCGGACGGAGGTCCCAGATACGCAGTATTTT. Residues: CATRTEVPDTQYF.

J is TRBJ2-5 and V is TRBV11-2; the D is unclear. Germline CDR1 reads SGHAT; CDR2 reads FQNNGV. V dropped 5 bases and J dropped 5 bases, with 12 bases sitting between them. The CDR3 totals 13 residues. The DNA of the CDR3 is TGTGCCAGCAGCCTTAACCACGGGGAGACCCAGTACTTC. This encodes CASSLNHGETQYF. Based on the CDR3 plus reference TRBV11-2 and TRBJ2-5, the full variable domain is EAGVAQSPRYKIIEKRQSVAFWCNPISGHATLYWYQQILGQGPKLLIQFQNNGVVDDSQLPKDRFSAERLKGVDSTLKIQPAKLEDSAVYLCASSLNHGETQYFGPGTRLLVL.

The genes are TRBV19 and TRBJ1-2; 8 positions agree with TRBD1. This CDR3 has 14 amino acids. Germline V gene lookup returns CDR1 LNHDA and CDR2 SQIVND (reference sequence). With 6 bases clipped from V and 1 base from J, the junction kept 4 bases outside the gene matches. CDR3 DNA: TGTGCCAGTAGCCGGGGACAGGTTAACTATGGCTACACCTTC. This codes for CASSRGQVNYGYTF.

This sequence joins TRBV9 and TRBJ1-5, with no clear D. V was trimmed by 4 bases and J by 5 bases, leaving 13 bases between them. The CDR3 consists of 14 residues. Germline values: CDR1 SGDLS, CDR2 YYNGEE. CDR3 nucleotides: TGTGCCAGCAGCCCCCGGTGGGGAGATCAGCCCCAGCATTTT. This encodes CASSPRWGDQPQHF. The entire variable domain, with the rest obtained from reference TRBV9 and TRBJ1-5, is as follows: DSGVTQTPKHLITATGQRVTLRCSPRSGDLSVYWYQQSLDQGLQFLIQYYNGEERAKGNILERFSAQQFPDLHSELNLSSLELGDSALYFCASSPRWGDQPQHFGDGTRLSIL.

V usage is TRBV5-1 and J usage is TRBJ2-3, with a possible D match to TRBD2 (5 bases). The CDR3 contains 15 residues. Germline V gives CDR1 SGHRS, CDR2 YFSETQ. V shed 1 base and J shed 2 bases, with 11 bases lying between them. CDR3 loop: CASSLLAADTDTQYF. CDR3 nucleotides: TGCGCCAGCAGCTTGCTTGCAGCGGACACAGATACGCAGTATTTT.

V is TRBV6-1 and J is TRBJ2-7, with TRBD2 matching 7 bases. Germline trimming cut 3 bases from V and 7 bases from J; bases unmatched to any gene: 15. CDR3 length equals 16 residues. Germline V CDR1 and CDR2: MNHNS, SASEGT. The CDR3 region has the DNA TGTGCCAGCAGTGACATTCTAGCGGCCGACCTCGTGGAGCAGTACTTC. Amino acids: CASSDILAADLVEQYF.

This clone appeared a few times. V and J are TRBV20-1 and TRBJ2-7, with 8 nucleotides matching TRBD1. Trimming took 3 bases from V and 2 from J; bases not matched to a gene: 6. CDR3 size: 14 residues. The V gene's germline CDR1 is DFQATT and CDR2 SNEGSKA (reference sequence). The CDR3 region has the DNA TGCAGTGCTAGTGACAGGGGTTCCCCCTACGAGCAGTACTTC. The encoded protein is CSASDRGSPYEQYF.

The rearrangement uses TRBV28 and TRBJ2-1, with TRBD2 as a possible D gene (5 bases). The CDR3 runs to 13 residues. Trimming left V 6 bases short and J 3 bases short, with 9 bases between. Germline CDR1 reads MDHEN; CDR2 reads SYDVKM. CDR3 sequence: CASSPDYYNEQFF. In DNA form, the CDR3 reads TGTGCCAGCAGCCCCGACTACTACAATGAGCAGTTCTTC.

The chain carries TRBV27 and TRBJ2-1; 7 positions agree with TRBD1. J gave up 6 bases and V 2 bases, and 7 bases lay outside the gene matches. Germline CDR1 reads MNHEY; CDR2 reads SMNVEV (reference sequence). This CDR3 has 15 amino acids. The CDR3: CASSLRRTGSNEQFF. In nucleotides, the CDR3 is TGTGCCAGCAGTTTAAGGCGGACAGGAAGCAATGAGCAGTTCTTC.

V gene TRBV4-3 combines with J gene TRBJ1-6, with TRBD1 as a possible D gene (6 bases). With 0 bases removed from V and 10 bases from J, the gap between germline ends came to 16 bases. The CDR3 totals 16 residues. The V gene's germline CDR1 is LGHNA and CDR2 YSLEER. The CDR3 nucleotides are TGCGCCAGCAGCCAAGAAGTTGATGGGGGCGGATCACCCCTCCACTTT. This gives the protein CASSQEVDGGGSPLHF.

This chain connects TRBV15 to TRBJ2-2; D perhaps matches TRBD1 (6 bases). V lost 0 bases and J lost 6, with 11 bases in between. The germline V gene has CDR1 LNHNV and CDR2 YYDKDF (reference sequence). This CDR3 contains 15 residues. CDR3 nucleotides: TGTGCCACCAGCAGAGATGGACAGTTACCCGGGGAGCTGTTTTTT. Translated, it gives CATSRDGQLPGELFF.

V usage is TRBV29-1 and J usage is TRBJ2-1; a possible D gene is TRBD2 (6 bases). V shed 4 bases and J shed 7 bases, with 14 bases lying between them. The CDR3 contains 13 residues. Germline CDR1 and CDR2: SQVTM and ANQGSEA. The CDR3 region has the DNA TGCAGCGTTGCTAGCGTCATCAGAAATGAGCAGTTCTTC. It translates to CSVASVIRNEQFF.

J is TRBJ1-4 and V is TRBV18; possibly TRBD1 for D (5 bases). The germline CDR1 and CDR2 sequences are KGHSH and LQKENI. CDR3 length: 16 residues. V was clipped by 5 bases and J by 0 bases, with 13 bases between them. This CDR3 is CASSKTAASTNEKLFF. The CDR3 DNA sequence: TGTGCCAGCTCAAAGACAGCTGCTTCAACTAATGAAAAACTGTTTTTT. Full variable domain (missing parts from reference TRBV18 and TRBJ1-4): NAGVMQNPRHLVRRRGQEARLRCSPMKGHSHVYWYRQLPEEGLKFMVYLQKENIIDESGMPKERFSAEFPKEGPSILRIQQVVRGDSAAYFCASSKTAASTNEKLFFGSGTQLSVL.

The rearrangement joins TRBV9 to TRBJ1-2; D uncertain. Germline CDR1 and CDR2: SGDLS and YYNGEE. The CDR3 has 15 amino acids. Trimming stripped 0 bases from V and 4 bases from J, with 13 bases between. The CDR3 region has the DNA TGTGCCAGCAGCGTAGATCACGGTCGTGGCTATGGCTACACCTTC. It encodes CASSVDHGRGYGYTF.

V gene TRBV3-1 (or the pseudogene TRBV3-2) combines with J gene TRBJ2-1; D is ambiguous. CDR1 and CDR2 (germline): LGHDT, YNNKEL (reference sequence). The CDR3 runs 14 residues. V was clipped by 1 base and J by 6 bases, with 10 bases between them. The CDR3 loop reads CASSQVSAVNEQFF. The CDR3 bases are TGTGCCAGCAGCCAAGTCTCCGCAGTCAATGAGCAGTTCTTC.

V and J are TRBV2 and TRBJ1-4; weak D call: TRBD1 (5 bases). CDR3 size: 14 residues. Germline V gene data show CDR1 as SNHLY and CDR2 as FYNNEI. V lost 6 bases, J lost 5 bases, and 13 bases lay in between. Here the CDR3 reads CASRARGGNEKLFF. The CDR3 DNA reads as TGTGCCAGCAGGGCGCGGGGGGGGAATGAAAAACTGTTTTTT.

This chain uses TRBV7-9 with TRBJ2-3; D gene unclear. CDR1 is SEHNR, CDR2 FQNEAQ, per germline (reference sequence). The CDR3 totals 16 residues. V was clipped by 0 bases and J by 1 base, with 11 bases between them. CDR3 protein: CASSLALGVGTDTQYF. DNA for the CDR3: TGTGCCAGCAGCTTAGCGTTGGGCGTCGGCACAGATACGCAGTATTTT.